Below, one T cell receptor (beta chain) is given with its context. Its antigen remains unknown. In the naive CD8 group, cells lacked CD45RO and were positively selected for CCR7, so terminally differentiated effector memory CD45RA+ cells were left out. All donors were Caucasian adults living in Nashville, Tennessee. Measured with immunoSEQ multiplex PCR; TCRdb has only the in-frame clones, and not every one. The sample records more than 2 million clones, 93% being singletons. This sample stems from a study of shared clonotypes between healthy human individuals. Findings of the study overall: The study's rarefaction showed incomplete sorted-subset sequencing despite large depth.

This clonotype was sampled from a man younger than 30 in good health. Some clones in this sample may be carry-over from other donors' samples. The sequencing sample was made of naive CD8+ T cells from PBMCs.

The CDR3 DNA reads TGTGCCAGCAGCTTCGGGGATGAGCAGTTCTTC. It is translated as CASSFGDEQFF. The chain links TRBV7-9 to TRBJ2-1, with D perhaps matching TRBD2 (5 bases). V was trimmed by 3 bases and J by 8 bases, leaving 5 bases between them. CDR3 length: 11 residues. In germline, CDR1 is SEHNR, CDR2 FQNEAQ (reference sequence).